This T cell receptor (beta chain) emerged from a study of vaccination and CD4 T cells after COVID-19. Germline V CDR1 and CDR2: SGHTA, FQGNSA. V was clipped by 6 bases and J by 5 bases; unmatched bases: 13. CDR3 length: 16 residues. Scientists ran DNA taken from cultured CD4+ T cells through the Oncomine TCR Beta short-read assay for sequencing. One entry per CDR3 protein, called by TCRdb with MiXCR from the PCR reads. The data contain under 10,000 distinct CDR3 sequences, about two thirds of them singletons. Treatment defined: roughly 10-day PBMC culture with coronavirus spike peptide pools or control peptides (ViraFEST assay). This clonotype occurred a few times. Its specificity is unknown.

The origin of this receptor is a human donor with COVID-19. The J gene is TRBJ2-3, the V gene TRBV7-2; 8 bases align to TRBD2. The starting material was cultured CD4+ T cells from blood, obtained after SARS-CoV-2 vaccination. This chain's CDR3 is CASRWKNLRGGDTQYF. The CDR3 DNA sequence: TGTGCCAGCAGATGGAAGAACCTACGGGGGGGAGATACGCAGTATTTT.